A single sample gave rise to the 14 T cell receptor beta chains below, sequenced in a study of sequential checkpoint blockade in melanoma (dated by TCRdb to between 2019 and 2020). Library preparation was by the immunoSEQ multiplex PCR assay. This immuneACCESS table, as held by TCRdb, lists in-frame sequences with V and J called but not all clones. Of the missing ones, under half trace to an unresolved V gene in checked studies; the others have no known cause. The sample contains more than 9,500 clones, around 75% of them found a single time. The ten biggest clones cover about 18% of the sample. In the paper's terms, the treatment or condition label means: randomized to nivolumab then ipilimumab (arm A) or the reverse (arm B). The specimen comprised CD8+ T cells sorted from blood (inferred from file names), sampled from a patient given nivolumab and ipilimumab in sequence. Receptors originate from a human donor with melanoma.

V is TRBV19 and J is TRBJ1-5; D remains unclear. Germline-derived CDR1 and CDR2 are LNHDA and SQIVND (reference sequence). V lost 7 bases to trimming and J lost 0 bases, with 10 bases between them. The CDR3 covers 14 residues. The CDR3 DNA follows: TGTGCCAGTACAGACTTATATAGCAATCAGCCCCAGCATTTT. As protein: CASTDLYSNQPQHF. The variable domain in full, completed from reference TRBV19 and TRBJ1-5, reads DGGITQSPKYLFRKEGQNVTLSCEQNLNHDAMYWYRQDPGQGLRLIYYSQIVNDFQKGDIAEGYSVSREKKESFPLTVTSAQKNPTAFYLCASTDLYSNQPQHFGDGTRLSIL.

Within the sample, this clone is medium-sized. This rearrangement joins TRBV14 to TRBJ1-5; D unclear. CDR1 is SGHDN, CDR2 FVKESK, per germline. The CDR3 has 13 residues. Trimming removed 3 bases from V and 2 bases from J, with 5 bases in between. In DNA form, the CDR3 reads TGTGCCAGCAGCCAGGGCCGCAATCAGCCCCAGCATTTT. Its translation is CASSQGRNQPQHF.

The chain links TRBV30 to TRBJ2-5; 7 bases fit TRBD1. The end of the DNA aligns better with TRBJ2-7, so the J call may be wrong. This CDR3 region has 13 residues. Germline V gives CDR1 GTSNPN, CDR2 SVGIG (reference sequence). The CDR3 coding sequence is TGTGCCGGCAAGGGGACAGTCATTTACGAGCAGTACTTC. It yields the protein CAGKGTVIYEQYF.

This chain joins TRBV15 and TRBJ1-1; the D gene is possibly TRBD1 (5 bases). Germline CDR1 and CDR2: LNHNV and YYDKDF (reference sequence). The CDR3 has 16 residues. Trimming left V 0 bases short and J 10 bases short, with 21 bases between. In nucleotides, the CDR3 is TGTGCCACCAGCAGAGATTGGGGAACCCCGGGGGTCGGAGCTTTCTTT. Its protein product is CATSRDWGTPGVGAFF.

V is TRBV7-9 and J is TRBJ1-2; D gene unclear. CDR1 is SEHNR and CDR2 is FQNEAQ in the germline V gene (reference sequence). This CDR3 spans 12 amino acids. Trimming left V 8 bases short and J 8 bases short, with 15 bases between. The CDR3, as DNA: TGTGCCAGCCGGCTACGGGAGGGAGGCTACACCTTC. Amino acids: CASRLREGGYTF.

The sample holds one count of this clone. V gene TRBV27 combines with J gene TRBJ2-1; 12 bases line up with TRBD1. The CDR3 contains 20 residues. Germline V gene data show CDR1 as MNHEY and CDR2 as SMNVEV (reference sequence). Unmatched junction bases numbered 19, after V lost 6 bases and J lost 4 bases. As DNA, the CDR3 is TGTGCCAGCAGCAAACTACCGGGACAGGGGGCCGTGAGAGGATACAATGAGCAGTTCTTC. This translates into CASSKLPGQGAVRGYNEQFF.

The CDR3, as DNA: TGTGCCAGCAGCTCTCCGGGTAGCGGGGTAAATGAGCAGTTCTTC. It specifies CASSSPGSGVNEQFF. The rearrangement links TRBV7-9 to TRBJ2-1; 8 bases align to TRBD2. The ends lost 4 bases at V and 7 bases at J; junction bases unmatched: 9. From germline, CDR1 is SEHNR and CDR2 FQNEAQ (reference sequence). The CDR3 has 15 residues.

The CDR3 coding sequence is TGTGCCAGCAGCATCAGGGGCTACAACTATGGCTACACCTTC. Translated, it gives CASSIRGYNYGYTF. The V gene is TRBV6-5, the J gene TRBJ1-2, with D possibly TRBD1 on 6 matching bases. CDR3 length equals 14 residues. Germline V gene sequence: CDR1 MNHEY, CDR2 SVGAGI. The V and J ends lost 6 bases and 2 bases respectively, with 13 bases between them.

The rearrangement joins TRBV23-1 to TRBJ1-5; D ambiguous. TRBV23-1 is reported as an ORF; its role is uncertain. The CDR3 consists of 14 residues. V was shortened by 7 bases and J by 4 bases, with 14 bases between the two germline ends. DNA for the CDR3: TGCGCCAGCAAACGGGGTGCGGTGAATCAGCCCCAGCATTTT. Protein sequence: CASKRGAVNQPQHF.

The chain joins TRBV7-8 to TRBJ1-2; TRBD1 is a possible D gene (6 bases). Trimming removed 5 bases at V and 4 bases at J, with 11 bases between. The CDR3 runs 13 residues. The germline V gene has CDR1 SGHVS and CDR2 FQNEAQ. The CDR3 coding sequence is TGTGCCAGCAGCCCAGGACAGCTCTATGGCTACACCTTC. Translation gives CASSPGQLYGYTF. The full variable domain, in which reference TRBV7-8 and TRBJ1-2 provide the parts outside the CDR3, is GAGVSQSPRYKVAKRGQDVALRCDPISGHVSLFWYQQALGQGPEFLTYFQNEAQLDKSGLPSDRFFAERPEGSVSTLKIQRTQQEDSAVYLCASSPGQLYGYTFGSGTRLTVV.

This chain links TRBV2 with TRBJ2-1; the match to TRBD2 covers 13 bases. CDR1 SNHLY and CDR2 FYNNEI come from the germline V gene. The J segment lost 9 bases and the V segment lost 7 bases, leaving 12 bases of the junction unmatched. The CDR3 length is 16 residues. CDR3 DNA: TGTGCCAGCACTTCCGGGACTAGCGGGATAGAGGGTGAGCAGTTCTTC. This sequence encodes CASTSGTSGIEGEQFF.

The chain joins TRBV5-4 to TRBJ1-2; no reliable D call. The germline V gene encodes CDR1 SGHNT and CDR2 YYREEE (reference sequence). Between the trimmed V and J ends, which lost 1 base and 0 bases, there was a span of 13 bases. The length of the CDR3 is 16 residues. As DNA, the CDR3 is TGTGCCAGCAGCTTGAACCCTAAGGAGACTAACTATGGCTACACCTTC. Its protein is CASSLNPKETNYGYTF.

The V call is TRBV7-9, the J call TRBJ1-2; the match to TRBD1 covers 8 bases. The CDR3 length is 14 residues. The germline V gene has CDR1 SEHNR and CDR2 FQNEAQ (reference sequence). V dropped 2 bases and J dropped 3; count of bases not matched to a gene: 2. The CDR3 DNA is TGTGCCAGCAGCTTACCGGACAGGGACTATGGCTACACCTTC. It encodes CASSLPDRDYGYTF.

The sample holds a few counts of this clone. The genes are TRBV6-9 and TRBJ1-2, with D uncertain. CDR3 length equals 15 residues. The germline gives CDR1 MNHGY, CDR2 SVAAGI. V lost 7 bases and J 5 bases, leaving 20 bases between the germline ends. As DNA, the CDR3 is TGTGCCAGCACCACATCCGGGGAAGGACTATATGGCTACACCTTC. Translation gives CASTTSGEGLYGYTF.